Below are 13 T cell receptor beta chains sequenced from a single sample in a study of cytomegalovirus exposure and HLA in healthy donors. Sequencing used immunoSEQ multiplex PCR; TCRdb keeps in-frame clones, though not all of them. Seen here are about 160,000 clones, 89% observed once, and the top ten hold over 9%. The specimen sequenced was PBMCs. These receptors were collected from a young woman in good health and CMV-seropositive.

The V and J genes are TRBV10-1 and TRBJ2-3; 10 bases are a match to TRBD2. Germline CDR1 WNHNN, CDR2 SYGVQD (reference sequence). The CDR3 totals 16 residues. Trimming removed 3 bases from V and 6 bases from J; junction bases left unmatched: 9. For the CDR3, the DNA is TGCGCCAGCAGTGAAGGGATAGCGGGAGGACTGGATACGCAGTATTTT. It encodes CASSEGIAGGLDTQYF.

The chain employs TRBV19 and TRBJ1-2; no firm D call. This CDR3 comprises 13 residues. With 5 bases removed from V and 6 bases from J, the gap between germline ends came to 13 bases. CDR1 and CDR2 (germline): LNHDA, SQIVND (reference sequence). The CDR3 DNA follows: TGTGCCAGTAGTCTCCACTCCGCGGATGGCTACACCTTC. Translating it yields CASSLHSADGYTF.

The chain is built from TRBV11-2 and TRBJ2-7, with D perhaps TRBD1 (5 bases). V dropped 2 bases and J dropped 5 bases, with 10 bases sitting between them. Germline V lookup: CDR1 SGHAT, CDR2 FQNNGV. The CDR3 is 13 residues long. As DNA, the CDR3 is TGTGCCAGCAGCTTAAGGGGTTGGGACGAGCAGTACTTC. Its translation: CASSLRGWDEQYF.

In DNA, the CDR3 is TGTGCCAGCTCCCCCGGGACTAGCTCCTACAATGAGCAGTTCTTC. Translation gives CASSPGTSSYNEQFF. This chain links TRBV25-1 with TRBJ2-1; 8 bases line up with TRBD2. Germline-derived CDR1 and CDR2 are MGHDK and SYGVNS. The CDR3 covers 15 residues. Germline trimming cut 8 bases from V and 0 bases from J; bases unmatched to any gene: 6.

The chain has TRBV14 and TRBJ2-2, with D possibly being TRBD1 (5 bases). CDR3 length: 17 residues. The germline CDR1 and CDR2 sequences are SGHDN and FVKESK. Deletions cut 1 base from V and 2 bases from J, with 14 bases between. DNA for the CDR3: TGTGCCAGCAGCCAAGTAGTCGACAGACTTAACACCGGGGAGCTGTTTTTT. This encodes CASSQVVDRLNTGELFF.

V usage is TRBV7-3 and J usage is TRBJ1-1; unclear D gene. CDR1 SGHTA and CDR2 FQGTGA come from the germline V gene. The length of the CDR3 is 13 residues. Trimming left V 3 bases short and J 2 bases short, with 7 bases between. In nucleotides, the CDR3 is TGTGCCAGCAGCTTCCTTGTTAACACTGAAGCTTTCTTT. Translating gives CASSFLVNTEAFF.

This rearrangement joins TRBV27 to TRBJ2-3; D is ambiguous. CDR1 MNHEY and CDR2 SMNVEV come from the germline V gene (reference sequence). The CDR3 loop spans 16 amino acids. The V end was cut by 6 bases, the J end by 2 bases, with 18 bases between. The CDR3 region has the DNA TGTGCCAGCAGCACCAACCCATTAGCTGCCACAGATACGCAGTATTTT. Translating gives CASSTNPLAATDTQYF.

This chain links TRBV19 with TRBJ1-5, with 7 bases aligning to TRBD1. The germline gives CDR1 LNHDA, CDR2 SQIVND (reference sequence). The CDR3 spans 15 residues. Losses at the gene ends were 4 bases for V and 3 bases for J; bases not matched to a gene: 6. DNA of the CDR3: TGTGCCAGTAGTACGACAGGGACGATCAATCAGCCCCAGCATTTT. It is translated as CASSTTGTINQPQHF.

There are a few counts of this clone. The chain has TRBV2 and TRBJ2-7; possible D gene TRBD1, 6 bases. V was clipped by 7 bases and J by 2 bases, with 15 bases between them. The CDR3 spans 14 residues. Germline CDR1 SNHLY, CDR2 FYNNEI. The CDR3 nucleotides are TGTGCCAGCACTCAACAGGGATCCCCCTACGAGCAGTACTTC. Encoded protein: CASTQQGSPYEQYF.

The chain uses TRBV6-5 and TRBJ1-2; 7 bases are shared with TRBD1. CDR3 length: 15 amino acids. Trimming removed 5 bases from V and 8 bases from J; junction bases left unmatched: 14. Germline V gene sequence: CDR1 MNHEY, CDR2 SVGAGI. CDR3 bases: TGTGCCAGCAGTCGCCCCCCCGGGACAGCGATGGGCTACACCTTC. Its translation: CASSRPPGTAMGYTF.

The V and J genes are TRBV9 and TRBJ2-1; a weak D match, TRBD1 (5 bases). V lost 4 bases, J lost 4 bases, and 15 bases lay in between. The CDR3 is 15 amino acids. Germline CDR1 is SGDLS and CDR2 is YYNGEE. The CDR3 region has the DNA TGTGCCAGCAGCCCAGCGACAGACTTATACAATGAGCAGTTCTTC. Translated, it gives CASSPATDLYNEQFF.

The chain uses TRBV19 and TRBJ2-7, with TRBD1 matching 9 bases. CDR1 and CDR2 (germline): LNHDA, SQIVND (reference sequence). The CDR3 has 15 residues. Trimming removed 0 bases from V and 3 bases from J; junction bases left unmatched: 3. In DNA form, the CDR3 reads TGTGCCAGTAGTATAGAGGGGACAGGGTTCTACGAGCAGTACTTC. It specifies CASSIEGTGFYEQYF. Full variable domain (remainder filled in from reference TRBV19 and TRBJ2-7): DGGITQSPKYLFRKEGQNVTLSCEQNLNHDAMYWYRQDPGQGLRLIYYSQIVNDFQKGDIAEGYSVSREKKESFPLTVTSAQKNPTAFYLCASSIEGTGFYEQYFGPGTRLTVT.

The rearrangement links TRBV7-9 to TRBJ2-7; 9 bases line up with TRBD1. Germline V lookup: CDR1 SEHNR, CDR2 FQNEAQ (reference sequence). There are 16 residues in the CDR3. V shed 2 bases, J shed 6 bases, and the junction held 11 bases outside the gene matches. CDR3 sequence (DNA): TGTGCCAGCAGCTTATTCTCTACAGGGGGCCTCCTCGAGCAGTACTTC. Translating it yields CASSLFSTGGLLEQYF.